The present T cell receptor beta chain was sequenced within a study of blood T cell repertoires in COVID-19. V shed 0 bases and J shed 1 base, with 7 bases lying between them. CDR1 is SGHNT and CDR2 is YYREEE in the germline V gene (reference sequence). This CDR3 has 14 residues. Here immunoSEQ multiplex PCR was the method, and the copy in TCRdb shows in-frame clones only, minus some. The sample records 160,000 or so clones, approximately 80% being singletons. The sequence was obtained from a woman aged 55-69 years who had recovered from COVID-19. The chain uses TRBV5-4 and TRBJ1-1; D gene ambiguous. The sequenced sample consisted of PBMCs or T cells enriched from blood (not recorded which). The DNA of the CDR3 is TGTGCCAGCAGCTTGGGGCAGAAGAACACTGAAGCTTTCTTT. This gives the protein CASSLGQKNTEAFF. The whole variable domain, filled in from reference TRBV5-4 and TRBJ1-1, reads ETGVTQSPTHLIKTRGQQVTLRCSSQSGHNTVSWYQQALGQGPQFIFQYYREEENGRGNFPPRFSGLQFPNYSSELNVNALELDDSALYLCASSLGQKNTEAFFGQGTRLTVV.